Listed below are T cell receptor beta chains from one sample, sequenced in a study of regulatory T cells in long-lasting Graves disease. TCRdb redid the calling of the multiplex PCR reads with MiXCR, one entry per CDR3 protein. The sample includes around 500,000 distinct CDR3 sequences, about 20% of them seen just once. The starting material was peripheral blood mononuclear cells (PBMCs), obtained when the disease was refractory, from a patient treated with antithyroid drugs. Receptors originate from a female donor with Graves disease. The CDR3 runs from the conserved cysteine through the conserved F or W. The order of the fields is D gene, clone size, V gene, J gene, CDR3 DNA, CDR3 protein. D genes are given only for firm matches. Clone sizes are given selectively: once, few, many, or a class where the clone is expanded.

D: .; size: .; V: TRBV28; J: TRBJ2-2; DNA: TGTGCCACCCCGGCAGGGACGTCACCCGGGGAGCTGTTTTTT; CDR3: CATPAGTSPGELFF
D: .; size: .; V: TRBV6-1; J: TRBJ1-5; DNA: TGTGCCAACAGAGACAATCAGCCCCAGCATTTT; CDR3: CANRDNQPQHF
D: TRBD2; size: .; V: TRBV20-1; J: TRBJ2-5; DNA: TGCAGTGCTAGTGCGGGACTAGCGGGCCTACTACAAGAGACCCAGTACTTC; CDR3: CSASAGLAGLLQETQYF
D: TRBD2; size: .; V: TRBV7-9; J: TRBJ2-2; DNA: TGTGCCAGCAGCACTTCCGGGACTAGCTCCCGAGGGAACACCGGGGAGCTGTTTTTT; CDR3: CASSTSGTSSRGNTGELFF
D: .; size: many; V: TRBV11-2; J: TRBJ2-7; DNA: TGTGCCAGCAGCGTAGAGGGGGGCCACTCCTACGAGCAGTACTTC; CDR3: CASSVEGGHSYEQYF
D: .; size: many; V: TRBV7-9; J: TRBJ2-7; DNA: TGTGCCAGCAGCTTAGTACGGGAGCCCGACGAGCAGTACTTC; CDR3: CASSLVREPDEQYF
D: TRBD1; size: .; V: TRBV7-8; J: TRBJ2-7; DNA: TGTGCCAGCAGCACTACCGGGACAGGGGTAACCTACGAGCAGTACTTC; CDR3: CASSTTGTGVTYEQYF
D: .; size: few; V: TRBV27; J: TRBJ1-1; DNA: TGTGCCAGCAGCCGCCTGAGGGGTGCGAACACTGAAGCTTTCTTT; CDR3: CASSRLRGANTEAFF
D: .; size: .; V: TRBV5-4; J: TRBJ1-1; DNA: TGTGCCAGCAGCTTGGGGCAGGTAGGGACTGAAGCTTTCTTT; CDR3: CASSLGQVGTEAFF
D: TRBD1; size: few; V: TRBV9; J: TRBJ2-2; DNA: TGTGCCAGCAGCGATCGGGACAGGGGGTCACCCGGGGAGCTGTTTTTT; CDR3: CASSDRDRGSPGELFF
D: .; size: .; V: TRBV5-1; J: TRBJ1-1; DNA: TGCGCCAGCAGCTTGGACACGCCGAACACTGAAGCTTTCTTT; CDR3: CASSLDTPNTEAFF
D: .; size: .; V: TRBV6-2/TRBV6-3; J: TRBJ1-2; DNA: TGTGCCAGCAATCGCGGGACAAACTATGGCTACACCTTC; CDR3: CASNRGTNYGYTF
D: TRBD1; size: .; V: TRBV6-1; J: TRBJ1-5; DNA: TGTGCCAGCAGTGCGGGACAGGGGGTCCAGCCCCAGCATTTT; CDR3: CASSAGQGVQPQHF
D: TRBD1; size: many; V: TRBV20-1; J: TRBJ1-6; DNA: TGCAGTGCTACCGGACAGGGGGCGCCGAGAGGAGATTCACCCCTCCACTTT; CDR3: CSATGQGAPRGDSPLHF
D: .; size: many; V: TRBV19; J: TRBJ2-7; DNA: TGTGCCAGTAGTATAGGGGGGATAGCGGCCGACTCCTACGAGCAGTACTTC; CDR3: CASSIGGIAADSYEQYF
D: TRBD2; size: once; V: TRBV28; J: TRBJ2-1; DNA: TGTGCCACACAGGATAGATCTCGGACTAGCGGGGTTAATGAGCAGTTCTTC; CDR3: CATQDRSRTSGVNEQFF
D: .; size: .; V: TRBV7-9; J: TRBJ1-1; DNA: TGTGCCACCACCCCCAGGCGGGACCTATGGAACACTGAAGCTTTCTTT; CDR3: CATTPRRDLWNTEAFF
D: TRBD1; size: few; V: TRBV5-6; J: TRBJ1-4; DNA: TGTGCCAGCAGCGAAAAGGGGACAGGGAGGGAAAAACTGTTTTTT; CDR3: CASSEKGTGREKLFF
D: .; size: .; V: TRBV30; J: TRBJ2-5; DNA: TGTGCCTGGGGCCCCGGTGGGAAGGCCCAGTACTTC; CDR3: CAWGPGGKAQYF
D: .; size: .; V: TRBV20-1; J: TRBJ2-5; DNA: TGCAGTGCTAGCGGCCCCACGGCGGAGACCCAGTACTTC; CDR3: CSASGPTAETQYF
D: .; size: .; V: TRBV7-2; J: TRBJ1-2; DNA: TGTGCCAGCAGCTTAGTTCCCGCGGGGGACCGGCGGGGTGGCTACACCTTC; CDR3: CASSLVPAGDRRGGYTF
D: TRBD1; size: many; V: TRBV24-1; J: TRBJ1-5; DNA: TGTGCCACCAGTGAGACAGGGTGGGACAATCAGCCCCAGCATTTT; CDR3: CATSETGWDNQPQHF
D: .; size: many; V: TRBV6-1; J: TRBJ1-2; DNA: TGTGCCAGCAACAAACCGGGAAACTCCGAGTATGGCTACACCTTC; CDR3: CASNKPGNSEYGYTF
D: TRBD2; size: few; V: TRBV5-1; J: TRBJ2-7; DNA: TGCGCCAGCAGCTTGGCCCCGGGGGGGGCGGTTCTCTACGAGCAGTACTTC; CDR3: CASSLAPGGAVLYEQYF
D: .; size: few; V: TRBV5-1; J: TRBJ1-1; DNA: TGCGCCAGCAGCTTGGGCCTCGAGGGTTCCACTGAAGCTTTCTTT; CDR3: CASSLGLEGSTEAFF
D: TRBD2; size: few; V: TRBV2; J: TRBJ2-3; DNA: TGTGCCAGCGCCTTAGGAGCGGGGGGCACAGATACGCAGTATTTT; CDR3: CASALGAGGTDTQYF
D: .; size: .; V: TRBV20-1; J: TRBJ1-5; DNA: TGCAGTGCTAATTTGGGGGCAGATCAGCCCCAGCATTTT; CDR3: CSANLGADQPQHF
D: .; size: many; V: TRBV7-2; J: TRBJ1-2; DNA: TGTGCCAGCAGCCCGGCGCGGACAAGTCCATATGGCTACACCTTC; CDR3: CASSPARTSPYGYTF
D: .; size: many; V: TRBV27; J: TRBJ1-1; DNA: TGTGCCAGCAAAACGGGGGGAGTGAACACTGAAGCTTTCTTT; CDR3: CASKTGGVNTEAFF
D: .; size: few; V: TRBV5-1; J: TRBJ1-1; DNA: TGCGCCAGCATGCTCACTGAAGCTTTCTTT; CDR3: CASMLTEAFF
D: TRBD1; size: .; V: TRBV7-3; J: TRBJ2-1; DNA: TGTGCCAGCAGCCCGGGACAGTACTCCTACAATGAGCAGTTCTTC; CDR3: CASSPGQYSYNEQFF
D: .; size: .; V: TRBV20-1; J: TRBJ1-5; DNA: TGCAGTGCTAGACCTCAACTCGGGAGCAATCAGCCCCAGCATTTT; CDR3: CSARPQLGSNQPQHF
D: .; size: many; V: TRBV20-1; J: TRBJ2-7; DNA: TGCAGTGCTAGAGATCCCAGTCCCCGAACAAATTACGAGCAGTACTTC; CDR3: CSARDPSPRTNYEQYF
D: .; size: .; V: TRBV28; J: TRBJ2-1; DNA: TGTGCCAGCAGCCTGGGACGGCCTTTCTCCTACAATGCGCAGTTCTTC; CDR3: CASSLGRPFSYNAQFF
D: .; size: few; V: TRBV20-1; J: TRBJ1-3; DNA: TGCAGTGCTAGAGATCCCGGCAGCTCTGGAAACACCATATATTTT; CDR3: CSARDPGSSGNTIYF
D: .; size: .; V: TRBV19; J: TRBJ2-3; DNA: TGTGCCAGTAGTATAGATTGGTGGGGTACGCAGTATTTT; CDR3: CASSIDWWGTQYF
D: .; size: few; V: TRBV20-1; J: TRBJ1-1; DNA: TGCAGTGCTAGAGATCGGGTAGGGGAGGGAGCTTTCTTT; CDR3: CSARDRVGEGAFF
D: .; size: many; V: TRBV27; J: TRBJ1-6; DNA: TGTGCCAGCACCCCCCTCGCAAACCCCTACTCACCCCTCCACTTT; CDR3: CASTPLANPYSPLHF
D: .; size: few; V: TRBV19; J: TRBJ2-2; DNA: TGTGCCAGTAGTAGCCGGGCCGACACCGGGGAGCTGTTTTTT; CDR3: CASSSRADTGELFF
D: .; size: many; V: TRBV28; J: TRBJ1-5; DNA: TGTGCCAGCAGTTCGGGGCTTTATAGCAATCAGCCCCAGCATTTT; CDR3: CASSSGLYSNQPQHF
D: .; size: .; V: TRBV6-7; J: TRBJ1-5; DNA: TGTGCCAGTCCAGGGACCGTTCAGCCCCAGCATTTT; CDR3: CASPGTVQPQHF
D: TRBD1; size: .; V: TRBV18; J: TRBJ2-1; DNA: TGTGCCAGCTCCCACAGGGGCAATGAGCAGTTCTTC; CDR3: CASSHRGNEQFF
D: .; size: .; V: TRBV7-6; J: TRBJ2-7; DNA: TGTGCCAGCAGGCCTAGTGCCGGGGGAAGGTACGAGCAGTACTTC; CDR3: CASRPSAGGRYEQYF
D: .; size: .; V: TRBV7-2; J: TRBJ2-3; DNA: TGTGCCAGCAGCTCCGAGGGTTTCTCAGATACGCAGTATTTT; CDR3: CASSSEGFSDTQYF
D: .; size: few; V: TRBV5-6; J: TRBJ1-1; DNA: TGTGCCAGCAGCCAACAGGGTCGGGGGAACACTGAAGCTTTCTTT; CDR3: CASSQQGRGNTEAFF
D: TRBD2; size: many; V: TRBV7-2; J: TRBJ2-5; DNA: TGTGCCAGCAGCTCTGGGACTAGCGGGTACCAAGAGACCCAGTACTTC; CDR3: CASSSGTSGYQETQYF